The rows below give T cell receptor beta chains drawn from one sample of a study of tumor-infiltrating lymphocytes in localized non-small cell lung cancer. Sequenced by immunoSEQ multiplex PCR; TCRdb stores in-frame clones only, minus some. Of under 8,500 clones listed, about 65% were seen once; the top ten hold 12%. Sequencing input: lung tumor tissue. These receptors all stem from a human donor with non-small cell lung cancer. Each CDR3 is given without its conserved first and last residue. Each record gives: V gene, J gene, D gene, CDR3 protein. The D gene is left open where the match is weak.

TRBV4-1	TRBJ1-4	.	ASSPLRQTTNEKLF
TRBV6-5	TRBJ1-2	.	ASTPREGPFYGYT
TRBV18	TRBJ2-7	.	ASSQSYEQY
TRBV18	TRBJ2-6	.	ASSPSEGAGANVLT
TRBV19	TRBJ2-7	.	ASSSSPGRPSYEQY
TRBV6-6	TRBJ2-1	.	ASRPITGKSANEQF
TRBV6-5	TRBJ2-1	.	ASSPYNYNEQF
TRBV5-5	TRBJ1-4	TRBD1	ASSRDRVGEKLF
TRBV6-1	TRBJ1-6	.	ASSEADRSYNSPLH
TRBV27	TRBJ2-1	TRBD2	ASSSGRLAGGSYNEQF
TRBV29-1	TRBJ1-4	.	SVKVGNEKLF
TRBV7-2	TRBJ1-6	.	ASKTVGAYNSPLH
TRBV5-1	TRBJ1-4	TRBD1	ASSLTGDLHELF
TRBV7-3	TRBJ1-1	.	ASSLLGENTEAF
TRBV23-1	TRBJ1-1	.	ASSRRPANTEAF
TRBV10-1	TRBJ2-7	TRBD1	ASSDLWTGHSREQY
TRBV6-4	TRBJ2-7	TRBD1	ASIPTSRDSTHEQY
TRBV13	TRBJ2-1	.	ASSLGVRGAYNEQF
TRBV9	TRBJ2-2	.	ASSLLRIPGELF
TRBV6-6	TRBJ1-1	.	ASSYRGLNTEAF
TRBV4-1	TRBJ1-1	.	ASSQDRRRETEAF
TRBV5-1	TRBJ2-2	.	ASTRDTGELF
TRBV7-9	TRBJ1-6	TRBD1	ASSLRDRGSLH